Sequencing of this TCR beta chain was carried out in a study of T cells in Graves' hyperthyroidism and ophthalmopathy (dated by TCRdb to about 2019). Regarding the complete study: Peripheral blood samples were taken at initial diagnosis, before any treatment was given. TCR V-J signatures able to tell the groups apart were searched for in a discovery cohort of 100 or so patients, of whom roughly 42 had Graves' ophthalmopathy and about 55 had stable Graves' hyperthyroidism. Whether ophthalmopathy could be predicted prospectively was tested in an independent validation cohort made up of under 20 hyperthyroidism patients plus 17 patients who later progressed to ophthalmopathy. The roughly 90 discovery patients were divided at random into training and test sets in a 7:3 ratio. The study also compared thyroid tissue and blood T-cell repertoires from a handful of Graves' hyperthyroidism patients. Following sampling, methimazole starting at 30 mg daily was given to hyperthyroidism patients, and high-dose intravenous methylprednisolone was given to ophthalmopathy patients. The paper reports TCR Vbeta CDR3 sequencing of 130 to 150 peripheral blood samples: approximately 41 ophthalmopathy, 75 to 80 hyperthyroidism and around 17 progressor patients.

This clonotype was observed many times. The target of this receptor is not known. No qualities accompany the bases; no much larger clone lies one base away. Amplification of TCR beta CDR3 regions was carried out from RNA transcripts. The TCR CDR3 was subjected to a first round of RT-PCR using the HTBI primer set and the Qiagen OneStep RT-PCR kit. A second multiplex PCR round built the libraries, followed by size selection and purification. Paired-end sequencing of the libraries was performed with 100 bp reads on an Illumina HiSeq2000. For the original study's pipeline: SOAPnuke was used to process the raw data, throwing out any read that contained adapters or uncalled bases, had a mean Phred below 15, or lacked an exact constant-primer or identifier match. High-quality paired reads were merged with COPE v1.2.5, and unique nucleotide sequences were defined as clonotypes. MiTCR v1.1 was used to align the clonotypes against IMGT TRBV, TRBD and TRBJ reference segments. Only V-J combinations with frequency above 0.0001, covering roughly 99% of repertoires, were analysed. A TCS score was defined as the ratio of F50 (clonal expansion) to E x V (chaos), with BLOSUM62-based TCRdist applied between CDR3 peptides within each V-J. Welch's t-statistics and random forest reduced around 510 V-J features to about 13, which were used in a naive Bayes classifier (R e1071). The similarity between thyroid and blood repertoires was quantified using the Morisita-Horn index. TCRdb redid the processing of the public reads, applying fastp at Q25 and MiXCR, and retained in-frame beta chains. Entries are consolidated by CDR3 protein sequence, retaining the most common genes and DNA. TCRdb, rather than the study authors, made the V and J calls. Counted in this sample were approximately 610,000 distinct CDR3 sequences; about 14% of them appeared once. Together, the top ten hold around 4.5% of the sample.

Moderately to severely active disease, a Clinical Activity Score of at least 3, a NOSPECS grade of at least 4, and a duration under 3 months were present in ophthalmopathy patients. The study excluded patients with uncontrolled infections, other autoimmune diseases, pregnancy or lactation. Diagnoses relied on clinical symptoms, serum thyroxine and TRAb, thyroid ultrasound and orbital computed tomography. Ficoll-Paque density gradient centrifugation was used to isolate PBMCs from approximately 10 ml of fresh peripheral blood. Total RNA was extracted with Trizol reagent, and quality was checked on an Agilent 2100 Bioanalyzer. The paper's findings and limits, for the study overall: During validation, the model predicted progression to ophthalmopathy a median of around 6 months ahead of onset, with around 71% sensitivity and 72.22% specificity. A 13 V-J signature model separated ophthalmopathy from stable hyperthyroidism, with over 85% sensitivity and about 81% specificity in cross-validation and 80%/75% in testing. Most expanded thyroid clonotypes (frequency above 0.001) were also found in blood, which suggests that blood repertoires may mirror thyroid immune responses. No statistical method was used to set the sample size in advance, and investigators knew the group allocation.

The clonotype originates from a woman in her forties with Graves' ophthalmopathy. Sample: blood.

For the CDR3, the sequence is CATSDTLAGYTGELFF. At the DNA level, the sequence is TGTGCCACCAGTGATACACTAGCGGGATACACCGGGGAGCTGTTTTTT. The V and J genes are TRBV24-1 and TRBJ2-2; TRBD2 aligns with 10 central bases. Trimming removed 3 bases from V and 3 bases from J; the gene matches leave 3 bases unexplained. CDR1 and CDR2, looked up from the germline V gene, are KGHDR and SFDVKD. The CDR3 runs 16 residues from the cysteine to the phenylalanine. The retained sequence is limited to the CDR3, 48 bases, with the frame set at the first base.